This passage covers 20 T cell receptor beta chains from one sample sequenced in a study of cytomegalovirus exposure and HLA in healthy donors. The PCR was carried out with 60 Vbeta primers and 13 Jbeta primers. TCRdb keeps only in-frame clones here, not all; method: immunoSEQ multiplex PCR. Of 150,000 to 200,000 clones listed, 70% to 85% are singletons. The specimen sequenced was PBMCs. The receptors were sampled from a man between 18 and 29 years old in good health and CMV-seronegative.

This chain links TRBV5-1 with TRBJ1-1; D is ambiguous. Trimming shortened V by 4 bases and J by 5 bases, and 6 bases separated the two germline ends. The CDR3 covers 11 residues. The germline V gene encodes CDR1 SGHRS and CDR2 YFSETQ. The CDR3 region is CASSTGTEAFF. The DNA for the CDR3 is TGCGCCAGCAGCACCGGTACTGAAGCTTTCTTT.

This sequence joins TRBV29-1 and TRBJ1-1; TRBD1 agrees at 9 bases. V trimming: 7 bases; J trimming: 3 bases; junction bases outside the gene matches: 6. CDR3 length: 13 residues. CDR1 is SQVTM, CDR2 ANQGSEA, per germline. CDR3 in DNA: TGCAGCGCTTGGACAGGGGCGGACACTGAAGCTTTCTTT. This sequence encodes CSAWTGADTEAFF.

The chain carries TRBV7-3 and TRBJ2-1; D gene ambiguous. V gave up 2 bases and J gave up 5 bases, with 7 bases separating them. Germline V lookup: CDR1 SGHTA, CDR2 FQGTGA. The CDR3 runs 13 residues. CDR3 bases: TGTGCCAGCAGCTTAGGCCCAAACAATGAGCAGTTCTTC. This encodes CASSLGPNNEQFF.

The chain joins TRBV4-1 to TRBJ1-6, with TRBD1 identical over 12 bases. Per germline, CDR1 MGHRA and CDR2 YSYEKL. The trim removed 3 bases at V and 8 bases at J, leaving 14 bases unmatched. This CDR3 comprises 19 residues. CDR3 nucleotides: TGCGCCAGCAGCCAGGATTCCGGGACAGGGGGCTTTATGGATTCACCCCTCCACTTT. As protein: CASSQDSGTGGFMDSPLHF.

This clone was counted between two and nine times. The J gene is TRBJ2-2, the V gene TRBV4-2; possible D gene TRBD2, 5 bases. There are 15 residues in the CDR3. Germline loops: CDR1 LGHNA, CDR2 YNFKEQ. Trimming took off 0 bases at V and 1 base at J, with 6 bases between the two ends. DNA of the CDR3: TGTGCCAGCAGCCAAGATGGACTGAACACCGGGGAGCTGTTTTTT. This encodes CASSQDGLNTGELFF.

V gene TRBV6-5 combines with J gene TRBJ2-7, with 7 positions matching TRBD2. Trimming took 8 bases from V and 5 from J; bases not matched to a gene: 12. The CDR3 runs 14 residues. CDR1 is MNHEY, CDR2 SVGAGI, per germline. DNA of the CDR3: TGTGCCAGCGGCAGCGGCGGGGGAACCCACGAGCAGTACTTC. Residues: CASGSGGGTHEQYF.

This chain uses TRBV19 with TRBJ2-3; TRBD2 aligns across 8 bases. The CDR3 loop spans 15 amino acids. The germline V gene has CDR1 LNHDA and CDR2 SQIVND (reference sequence). V shed 5 bases and J 2 bases; nucleotides not matched to a gene: 6. The CDR3 bases are TGTGCCAGTAGTGTACTAGCGGCATACACAGATACGCAGTATTTT. This codes for CASSVLAAYTDTQYF.

This clone was counted a single time. DNA for the CDR3: TGTGCCAGCAGTTTCGGGTCCCTCCCCAATGAGCAGTTCTTC. This encodes CASSFGSLPNEQFF. The J gene is TRBJ2-1, the V gene TRBV28; D is unresolved. With 3 bases removed from V and 6 bases from J, the gap between germline ends came to 12 bases. The CDR3 length is 14 residues. Germline values: CDR1 MDHEN, CDR2 SYDVKM.

This clone came up once. This sequence joins TRBV5-1 and TRBJ2-3, with 7 positions matching TRBD2. The J segment lost 4 bases and the V segment lost 3 bases, leaving 8 bases of the junction unmatched. Looked up from germline, CDR1 is SGHRS and CDR2 is YFSETQ. The CDR3 runs 15 residues. The CDR3 spells CASSSVLADADTQYF. In DNA form, the CDR3 reads TGCGCCAGCAGCTCCGTGCTAGCGGACGCAGATACGCAGTATTTT. Filled out from reference TRBV5-1 and TRBJ2-3, the complete variable domain reads KAGVTQTPRYLIKTRGQQVTLSCSPISGHRSVSWYQQTPGQGLQFLFEYFSETQRNKGNFPGRFSGRQFSNSRSEMNVSTLELGDSALYLCASSSVLADADTQYFGPGTRLTVL.

This sequence joins TRBV14 and TRBJ2-1; 14 bases map to TRBD2. The V gene's germline CDR1 is SGHDN and CDR2 FVKESK. The CDR3 covers 16 residues. V was pared by 4 bases and J by 9 bases, with 8 bases of the junction left unmatched. The CDR3 DNA sequence: TGTGCCAGCAGCCCGGCGGGACTAGCGGGAGAGGGTGAGCAGTTCTTC. Protein product: CASSPAGLAGEGEQFF. Using reference TRBV14 and TRBJ2-1 for the parts outside the CDR3, the full variable domain is EAGVTQFPSHSVIEKGQTVTLRCDPISGHDNLYWYRRVMGKEIKFLLHFVKESKQDESGMPNNRFLAERTGGTYSTLKVQPAELEDSGVYFCASSPAGLAGEGEQFFGPGTRLTVL.

The V call is TRBV5-1, the J call TRBJ2-1; 9 bases agree with TRBD1. Trimming took 4 bases from V and 6 from J; bases not matched to a gene: 11. Germline CDR1 and CDR2: SGHRS and YFSETQ. The CDR3 length is 16 residues. DNA for the CDR3: TGCGCCAGCAGCCCCGGGACAGGGTTCGTAGGCAATGAGCAGTTCTTC. Its protein is CASSPGTGFVGNEQFF.

Here the CDR3 DNA reads TGCGCCAGCAGCAATCCGTCCAGCGCCCCATCCTACGAGCAGTACTTC. Residues: CASSNPSSAPSYEQYF. The chain links TRBV5-1 to TRBJ2-5; no reliable D call. The DNA end is a closer match to TRBJ2-7, so the J assignment may be wrong. From germline, CDR1 is SGHRS and CDR2 YFSETQ. The CDR3 is 16 residues long.

The chain carries TRBV25-1 and TRBJ1-1, with a tentative D call TRBD1 (5 bases). The CDR3 loop spans 14 amino acids. The V end lost 4 bases, the J end lost 6 bases, and 15 bases lay between the germline ends. Germline CDR1 MGHDK, CDR2 SYGVNS. The CDR3 reads CASSGQGGGSEAFF. CDR3 sequence (DNA): TGTGCCAGCAGTGGGCAGGGTGGTGGGTCTGAAGCTTTCTTT.

The chain joins TRBV6-1 to TRBJ2-2, with TRBD1 matching over 7 bases. The CDR3 has 13 residues. The junction had 6 bases not matched to a gene; V was cut back by 6 bases and J by 8 bases. Germline V gene sequence: CDR1 MNHNS, CDR2 SASEGT. The CDR3: CASRPDRAGELFF. The CDR3, as DNA: TGTGCCAGCAGGCCCGACAGGGCTGGGGAGCTGTTTTTT.

This chain links TRBV28 with TRBJ1-1; tentative D call: TRBD1 (5 bases). Germline-derived CDR1 and CDR2 are MDHEN and SYDVKM. The CDR3 is 15 residues long. Trimming cost V 7 bases and J 4 bases, with 19 bases left between them. In DNA form, the CDR3 reads TGTGCCAGCACCCCCGGGGCGGGGTATGGCACTGAAGCTTTCTTT. Its translation: CASTPGAGYGTEAFF.

This chain joins TRBV28 and TRBJ2-1; 8 nucleotides align to TRBD1. The V gene end was trimmed by 3 bases and the J gene end by 6 bases; junction bases not matched to a gene: 7. Germline V CDR1 and CDR2: MDHEN, SYDVKM. The CDR3 length is 15 residues. CDR3: CASSFPGQASNEQFF. CDR3 DNA sequence: TGTGCCAGCAGTTTCCCGGGACAGGCCTCCAATGAGCAGTTCTTC.

This chain connects TRBV7-2 to TRBJ2-5, with 9 bases matching TRBD2. The germline V gene has CDR1 SGHTA and CDR2 FQGNSA. This CDR3 is 14 amino acids long. Trimming cost V 2 bases and J 2 bases; bases outside gene matches: 0. Here the CDR3 reads CASSLLAGQETQYF. CDR3 in DNA: TGTGCCAGCAGCTTACTAGCGGGGCAAGAGACCCAGTACTTC.

The V and J genes are TRBV10-3 and TRBJ1-2, with 8 positions matching TRBD1. The CDR3 runs 13 residues. With V trimmed by 8 bases and J by 8 bases, 10 bases remained unmatched. Per the germline V gene, CDR1 is ENHRY and CDR2 is SYGVKD. The CDR3 DNA is TGTGCCATCGGCGGCAGGGGGCTTATCGGCTACACCTTC. Translated: CAIGGRGLIGYTF.

The chain couples TRBV30 to TRBJ1-2; no firm D call. This CDR3 has 12 amino acids. CDR1 and CDR2 (germline): GTSNPN, SVGIG (reference sequence). The ends were cut back, 0 bases at V and 8 bases at J, with 10 bases in the middle. The CDR3 region is CAWSVRGSGYTF. The CDR3 coding sequence is TGTGCCTGGAGTGTACGAGGGAGCGGCTACACCTTC.

The chain employs TRBV6-1 and TRBJ1-2; weak D call: TRBD1 (6 bases). The CDR3 totals 18 residues. The V and J ends lost 4 bases and 0 bases respectively, with 21 bases between them. Germline values: CDR1 MNHNS, CDR2 SASEGT. The CDR3 protein is CASSAGRGNYVANYGYTF. DNA for the CDR3: TGTGCCAGCAGTGCGGGGAGGGGGAACTATGTAGCTAACTATGGCTACACCTTC.